This TCR beta chain was identified during a study of blood T cell repertoires in COVID-19. Across the study: Spain, Italy and the United States supplied samples that represented acute and convalescent COVID-19. Sample material is recorded as cDNA or gDNA derived from T cells, B-cell-depleted T cells, or PBMCs.

As originally analysed: Using reference gene primer amplification, nucleated cell counts were estimated. Sequencing was performed with immunoSEQ multiplex PCR; in TCRdb, only in-frame clones are kept and a portion is missing. The DNA gave D and trimming, while V, J and clone size come from that table. The sample includes more than 60,000 clones, 80% to 90% of them seen just once. Enrolled during active infection, Seattle patients were then followed longitudinally. This clone was counted between two and nine times. Per germline, CDR1 LGHDT and CDR2 YNNKEL (reference sequence). V was trimmed by 4 bases and J by 0 bases, leaving 10 bases between them. The CDR3 extends over 15 amino acids.

This chain links TRBV3-1 (or the pseudogene TRBV3-2) with TRBJ1-5; perhaps TRBD1 as D (6 bases). The sample consisted of peripheral blood. This clonotype was obtained from an older woman with COVID-19, enrolled during active disease. The CDR3 sequence: CASSPQGYSNQPQHF. The CDR3, as DNA: TGTGCCAGCAGCCCTCAGGGGTATAGCAATCAGCCCCAGCATTTT.